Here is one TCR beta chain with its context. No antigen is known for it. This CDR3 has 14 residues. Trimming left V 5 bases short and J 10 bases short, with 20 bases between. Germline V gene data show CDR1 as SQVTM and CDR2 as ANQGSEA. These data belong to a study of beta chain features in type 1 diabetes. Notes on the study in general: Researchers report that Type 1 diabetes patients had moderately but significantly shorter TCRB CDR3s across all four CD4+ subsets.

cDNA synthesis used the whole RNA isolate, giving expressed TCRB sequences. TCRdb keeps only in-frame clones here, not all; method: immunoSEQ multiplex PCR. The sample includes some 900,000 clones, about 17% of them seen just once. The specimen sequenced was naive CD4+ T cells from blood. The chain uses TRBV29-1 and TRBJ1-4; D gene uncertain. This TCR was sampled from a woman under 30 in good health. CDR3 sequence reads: CSVLRSANRGKLFF. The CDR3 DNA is TGCAGCGTTCTACGGTCAGCCAACCGAGGAAAACTGTTTTTT.